What follows are 32 T cell receptor beta chains derived from one specimen sequenced in a study of blood T cell repertoires in COVID-19. Sequencing was performed with immunoSEQ multiplex PCR; in TCRdb, only in-frame clones are kept and a portion is missing. This sample has some 94,000 clones, with 87% found just once. The sample comprised peripheral blood. These receptors all come from a human donor in a cohort sampled during active COVID-19.

The chain is built from TRBV10-3 and TRBJ1-2, with TRBD1 as a possible D gene (5 bases). The V and J ends lost 6 bases and 0 bases respectively, with 14 bases between them. From germline, CDR1 is ENHRY and CDR2 SYGVKD. The CDR3 is 15 amino acids. CDR3 residues: CAISERGISNYGYTF. CDR3 in DNA: TGTGCCATCAGCGAGAGGGGAATATCTAACTATGGCTACACCTTC.

The V and J genes are TRBV11-3 and TRBJ2-3; no firm D call. Germline assignment: CDR1 SGHNT and CDR2 YENEEA. The CDR3 extends over 15 amino acids. Trimming took 1 base from V and 4 from J, leaving 12 bases between them. The CDR3 reads CASSLGQAQADTQYF. In DNA form, the CDR3 reads TGTGCCAGCAGCTTAGGGCAGGCCCAGGCAGATACGCAGTATTTT.

The chain recombines TRBV29-1 with TRBJ1-1; D gene ambiguous. Germline CDR1 reads SQVTM; CDR2 reads ANQGSEA. CDR3 size: 13 residues. V was clipped by 3 bases and J by 1 base, with 9 bases between them. Here the CDR3 DNA reads TGCAGCGTTGACTCGGTTGAGAACACTGAAGCTTTCTTT. Its translation: CSVDSVENTEAFF.

The chain employs TRBV5-4 and TRBJ1-1, with 10 bases that match TRBD1. The CDR3 runs 15 residues. Per the germline V gene, CDR1 is SGHNT and CDR2 is YYREEE (reference sequence). Germline trimming cut 0 bases from V and 4 bases from J; bases unmatched to any gene: 3. The CDR3 DNA sequence: TGTGCCAGCAGCTTGGCGACAGGGGGCATCACTGAAGCTTTCTTT. This codes for CASSLATGGITEAFF.

The chain uses TRBV7-6 and TRBJ2-6, with D uncertain. The germline CDR1 and CDR2 sequences are SGHVS and FNYEAQ. The CDR3 contains 15 residues. V shed 1 base and J shed 2 bases, with 6 bases lying between them. The CDR3 sequence: CASSLGAAGANVLTF. The CDR3 DNA reads TGTGCCAGCAGCTTAGGGGCAGCTGGGGCCAACGTCCTGACTTTC.

In its sample, this clone was seen a few times. This rearrangement joins TRBV30 to TRBJ1-5; D might be TRBD1 (6 bases). Germline lookup yields CDR1 GTSNPN and CDR2 SVGIG (reference sequence). V lost 2 bases and J lost 3, with 11 bases in between. The CDR3 has 14 residues. CDR3 sequence: CAWSTTGTNQPQHF. CDR3 sequence (DNA): TGTGCCTGGAGTACGACAGGTACCAATCAGCCCCAGCATTTT.

With regard to this clone: At one end, the junction sequence differs from germline, possibly due to a read error. This chain connects TRBV28 to TRBJ2-4; 7 bases map to TRBD1. Germline assignment: CDR1 MDHEN and CDR2 SYDVKM. There are 13 residues in the CDR3. CDR3 in amino acids: CASKTDRESVSNF. CDR3 bases: TGTGCCAGCAAGACAGACAGGGAAAGTGTCTCGAACTTC.

This chain joins TRBV9 and TRBJ2-3, with D possibly matching TRBD2 (6 bases). CDR1 SGDLS and CDR2 YYNGEE come from the germline V gene. This CDR3 comprises 15 residues. V dropped 3 bases and J dropped 3 bases, with 14 bases sitting between them. The CDR3 protein is CASSAPSLATDTQYF. The CDR3 nucleotides read TGTGCCAGCAGCGCCCCCTCCCTAGCGACAGATACGCAGTATTTT.

V usage is TRBV3-1 (or the pseudogene TRBV3-2) and J usage is TRBJ2-7; possibly TRBD2 for D (9 bases). CDR3 size: 15 residues. Germline V lookup: CDR1 LGHDT, CDR2 YNNKEL (reference sequence). V dropped 10 bases and J dropped 4 bases, with 23 bases sitting between them. For the CDR3, the DNA is TGTGCCACCTCAGGGGGCCATAGCGGGAGTTACGAGCAGTACTTC. Amino acid sequence: CATSGGHSGSYEQYF.

J is TRBJ2-1 and V is TRBV24-1; TRBD1 matches 9 bases. Germline lookup yields CDR1 KGHDR and CDR2 SFDVKD. This CDR3 contains 13 residues. V lost 7 bases, J lost 9 bases, and 6 bases stayed unmatched. In DNA form, the CDR3 reads TGTGCCACCAGCAAACAGGGGGCGAGTGAGCAGTTCTTC. Its protein product is CATSKQGASEQFF.

This clone was picked up one time. The rearrangement joins TRBV13 to TRBJ2-3, with 7 nucleotides matching TRBD2. The V gene's germline CDR1 is PRHDT and CDR2 FYEKMQ (reference sequence). V was clipped by 5 bases and J by 2 bases; unmatched bases: 10. The CDR3 spans 16 residues. This CDR3 is CASSRSGAAYTDTQYF. The CDR3 nucleotides read TGTGCCAGCAGCCGGAGCGGGGCGGCATACACAGATACGCAGTATTTT.

The rearrangement joins TRBV5-4 to TRBJ2-3, with TRBD1 identical over 7 bases. The trim removed 0 bases at V and 6 bases at J, leaving 4 bases unmatched. Germline CDR1 reads SGHNT; CDR2 reads YYREEE (reference sequence). This CDR3 contains 14 residues. CDR3 protein: CASSLEGARDTQYF. DNA for the CDR3: TGTGCCAGCAGCTTGGAGGGGGCTAGGGATACGCAGTATTTT.

CDR3 amino acids: CASSSLAGGDEQFF. The CDR3 DNA follows: TGTGCCAGCAGTTCTCTAGCGGGAGGGGACGAGCAGTTCTTC. The chain has TRBV5-6 and TRBJ2-1; 12 bases match TRBD2. The V segment lost 5 bases and the J segment 10 bases; nucleotides outside the gene matches: 7. CDR1 SGHDT and CDR2 YYEEEE come from the germline V gene. The CDR3 has 14 residues. Variable domain in full (rest from reference TRBV5-6 and TRBJ2-1): DAGVTQSPTHLIKTRGQQVTLRCSPKSGHDTVSWYQQALGQGPQFIFQYYEEEERQRGNFPDRFSGHQFPNYSSELNVNALLLGDSALYLCASSSLAGGDEQFFGPGTRLTVL.

V and J are TRBV5-1 and TRBJ2-5, with 11 bases aligning to TRBD2. Germline V CDR1 and CDR2: SGHRS, YFSETQ. V was clipped by 3 bases and J by 1 base; unmatched bases: 2. The CDR3 totals 15 residues. The CDR3 DNA sequence: TGCGCCAGCAGCTCGACTAGCGGGGCCCAAGAGACCCAGTACTTC. Translated, it gives CASSSTSGAQETQYF.

This clone has only a few counts. DNA for the CDR3: TGTGCCAGCAGTGAAGCTTCCACAGGGAAACCCACGCAGTATTTT. This sequence encodes CASSEASTGKPTQYF. The chain recombines TRBV6-1 with TRBJ2-3; TRBD1 is a possible D gene (6 bases). The V end was cut by 0 bases, the J end by 9 bases, with 16 bases between. The CDR3 has 15 amino acids. The germline gives CDR1 MNHNS, CDR2 SASEGT.

The chain carries TRBV24-1 and TRBJ2-7, with D possibly matching TRBD1 (6 bases). V was clipped by 4 bases and J by 0 bases, with 18 bases between them. Germline V CDR1 and CDR2: KGHDR, SFDVKD. This CDR3 spans 17 amino acids. CDR3 DNA: TGTGCCACCAGTGAGGTTACTGACAGGTCCATCTCCTACGAGCAGTACTTC. Translation gives CATSEVTDRSISYEQYF.

This chain uses TRBV4-1 with TRBJ1-2, with D unclear. The CDR3 is 16 amino acids. CDR1 and CDR2 from the germline V gene are MGHRA and YSYEKL. V was pared by 1 base and J by 0 bases, with 12 bases between. The CDR3 bases are TGCGCCAGCAGCCAAGTCTGGTCGGGATCTAACTATGGCTACACCTTC. Translated: CASSQVWSGSNYGYTF.

This chain connects TRBV6-5 to TRBJ2-1, with D perhaps TRBD1 (5 bases). The CDR3 runs 15 residues. Germline assignment: CDR1 MNHEY and CDR2 SVGAGI. V lost 6 bases and J lost 5, with 17 bases in between. Here the CDR3 DNA reads TGTGCCAGCAGCCGACAGTTTATTGAGGACAATGAGCAGTTCTTC. Protein product: CASSRQFIEDNEQFF.

This clone was detected only once. V and J are TRBV3-1 (or the pseudogene TRBV3-2) and TRBJ2-7; TRBD2 might be the D (6 bases). This CDR3 is built from 14 residues. CDR1 and CDR2 (germline): LGHDT, YNNKEL (reference sequence). Deletions cut 4 bases from V and 5 bases from J, with 15 bases between. The CDR3 here is CASSPLGGSNEQYF. The CDR3 DNA reads TGTGCCAGCAGCCCCCTCGGGGGTAGCAACGAGCAGTACTTC.

J is TRBJ2-1 and V is TRBV9; D uncertain. The germline V and J ends were trimmed by 3 bases and 6 bases, with 4 bases remaining between them. Germline assignment: CDR1 SGDLS and CDR2 YYNGEE. This CDR3 spans 11 amino acids. For the CDR3, the DNA is TGTGCCAGCAGCGGACTCAATGAGCAGTTCTTC. This sequence encodes CASSGLNEQFF.

The chain recombines TRBV19 with TRBJ2-1; D ambiguous. This CDR3 contains 14 residues. The V end was cut by 3 bases, the J end by 3 bases, with 9 bases between. CDR1 is LNHDA, CDR2 SQIVND, per germline (reference sequence). The CDR3 DNA sequence: TGTGCCAGTAGTATCGCACACCGCTACAATGAGCAGTTCTTC. Residues: CASSIAHRYNEQFF.

This clone was detected only a few times. This chain connects TRBV6-4 to TRBJ2-2; TRBD2 matches at 9 bases. The CDR3 is 16 amino acids. J gave up 4 bases and V 7 bases, and 10 bases lay outside the gene matches. Germline loops: CDR1 MRHNA, CDR2 SNTAGT. Here the CDR3 reads CASTESSGSGTGELFF. Here the CDR3 DNA reads TGTGCCAGCACCGAGAGTAGCGGGAGCGGCACCGGGGAGCTGTTTTTT.

The chain employs TRBV11-3 and TRBJ2-7; TRBD2 aligns across 15 bases. In germline, CDR1 is SGHNT, CDR2 YENEEA. The CDR3 loop spans 16 amino acids. J was trimmed by 5 bases and V by 5 bases; bases with no gene match: 7. CDR3 bases: TGTGCCAGCAGCGCAGCCGGGACTAGCGGGAGGAACGAGCAGTACTTC. Translated, it gives CASSAAGTSGRNEQYF.

V gene TRBV5-1 combines with J gene TRBJ1-4, with D possibly TRBD1 on 5 matching bases. V gave up 0 bases and J gave up 2 bases, with 14 bases separating them. The CDR3 is made up of 17 amino acids. Germline V CDR1 and CDR2: SGHRS, YFSETQ. The CDR3 protein is CASSLGPTEGTNEKLFF. The CDR3 DNA is TGCGCCAGCAGCTTGGGACCGACGGAGGGGACTAATGAAAAACTGTTTTTT.

The V and J genes are TRBV3-1 (or the pseudogene TRBV3-2) and TRBJ2-3; the match to TRBD2 covers 9 bases. With 4 bases clipped from V and 4 bases from J, the junction kept 9 bases outside the gene matches. CDR3 length: 16 amino acids. Germline V gene sequence: CDR1 LGHDT, CDR2 YNNKEL (reference sequence). For the CDR3, the DNA is TGTGCCAGCAGCCCCCACGTAGCGGGAGTGTCAGATACGCAGTATTTT. Protein sequence: CASSPHVAGVSDTQYF.

The V call is TRBV28, the J call TRBJ2-7; tentatively, D is TRBD2 (6 bases). The CDR3 is made up of 13 amino acids. Germline assignment: CDR1 MDHEN and CDR2 SYDVKM. Trimming cost V 5 bases and J 3 bases, with 11 bases left between them. CDR3 protein: CASSLGTDYEQYF. The CDR3 coding sequence is TGTGCCAGCAGTCTCGGGACTGACTACGAGCAGTACTTC.

The V gene is TRBV28, the J gene TRBJ1-2; 7 nucleotides align to TRBD1. Germline V CDR1 and CDR2: MDHEN, SYDVKM. Trimming cost V 7 bases and J 0 bases; bases outside gene matches: 11. The CDR3 has 16 amino acids. The CDR3 reads CASNPTGTEANYGYTF. CDR3 DNA: TGTGCCAGCAACCCGACAGGGACGGAAGCTAACTATGGCTACACCTTC.

This CDR3 reads CASRLEEAGATSYEQYF. As DNA, the CDR3 is TGTGCAAGTAGACTGGAGGAGGCGGGCGCTACCTCCTACGAGCAGTACTTC. V is TRBV12-2 and J is TRBJ2-7; TRBD2, as called in the table, went unchecked against the DNA. TRBV12-2 is a pseudogene locus. The CDR3 runs to 17 residues.

The gene calls are TRBV13 and TRBJ2-4; weak D call: TRBD2 (5 bases). The CDR3 consists of 18 residues. Trimming took 0 bases from V and 7 from J, leaving 22 bases between them. Germline V CDR1 and CDR2: PRHDT, FYEKMQ (reference sequence). The CDR3 bases are TGTGCCAGCAGCTTAGGGGTCCTTAGCGACCTAAGGGAGAACATTCAGTACTTC. As protein: CASSLGVLSDLRENIQYF.

The chain links TRBV21-1 to TRBJ2-7; the table's D call, TRBD1, has no DNA check behind it. TRBV21-1 is designated a pseudogene. The CDR3 is 12 amino acids. The CDR3 reads CASSKLGQGQYF. DNA of the CDR3: TGTGCCAGCAGCAAATTAGGGCAGGGACAGTACTTC.

The V and J genes are TRBV6-5 and TRBJ2-2; D call uncertain. The V end was cut by 6 bases, the J end by 5 bases, with 7 bases between. CDR3 length equals 12 residues. Germline CDR1 and CDR2: MNHEY and SVGAGI. For the CDR3, the DNA is TGTGCCAGCAGGGAGATTACCGGGGAGCTGTTTTTT. It is translated as CASREITGELFF.

The chain uses TRBV7-3 and TRBJ2-4; 11 bases map to TRBD2. CDR1 is SGHTA and CDR2 is FQGTGA in the germline V gene. This CDR3 contains 17 residues. The J segment lost 6 bases and the V segment lost 3 bases, leaving 10 bases of the junction unmatched. CDR3 bases: TGTGCCAGCAGCTTGCTAGCGGGAGGAGGTTACCGAAACATTCAGTACTTC. Encoded protein: CASSLLAGGGYRNIQYF.